These 28 T cell receptor beta chains came from one sample sequenced in a study of T-cell reconstitution after alpha-beta-depleted transplantation in children. During its preparation, the TCRbeta library received unique molecular identifiers. One entry per CDR3 protein, called by TCRdb with MiXCR from the PCR reads. The sample yields about 900,000 distinct CDR3 sequences, about 29% seen once. The material sequenced was PBMCs, mostly from graft donor cells, taken 360 days after TCRalphabeta/CD19-depleted stem cell transplant. These receptors were obtained from a boy under two years old who had a stem cell transplant for SCID, so the T cells may come from the graft donor.

The V call is TRBV4-1, the J call TRBJ2-1; possibly TRBD1 for D (5 bases). This CDR3 has 17 amino acids. Germline V gene lookup returns CDR1 MGHRA and CDR2 YSYEKL. Trimming took off 5 bases at V and 0 bases at J, with 17 bases between the two ends. The CDR3 region has the DNA TGCGCCAGCAGCGACAGATTCACAGGTGCCTCCTACAATGAGCAGTTCTTC. It codes for CASSDRFTGASYNEQFF.

The chain has TRBV19 and TRBJ2-3, with 7 bases identical to TRBD2. The CDR3 extends over 15 amino acids. Germline-derived CDR1 and CDR2 are LNHDA and SQIVND (reference sequence). After removal of 3 bases from V and 0 bases from J, the junction contained 3 bases not matched to a gene. The CDR3 loop reads CASSIQRGSTDTQYF. DNA for the CDR3: TGTGCCAGTAGTATCCAGCGGGGCAGCACAGATACGCAGTATTTT.

This clonotype was seen many times. This chain joins TRBV15 and TRBJ2-7, with 9 bases lining up with TRBD1. Germline V gene sequence: CDR1 LNHNV, CDR2 YYDKDF (reference sequence). The CDR3 spans 14 residues. The V gene end was trimmed by 5 bases and the J gene end by 5 bases; junction bases not matched to a gene: 7. In DNA form, the CDR3 reads TGTGCCACCAGCGGGGGACAGGGTACCGACGAGCAGTACTTC. Translation: CATSGGQGTDEQYF.

This chain links TRBV5-1 with TRBJ2-1; 11 bases match TRBD1. Trimming removed 4 bases from V and 5 bases from J; junction bases left unmatched: 8. Per germline, CDR1 SGHRS and CDR2 YFSETQ. The CDR3 covers 16 residues. CDR3 protein: CASSETGQGVNNEQFF. For the CDR3, the DNA is TGCGCCAGCAGCGAGACGGGACAGGGGGTTAACAATGAGCAGTTCTTC.

This rearrangement joins TRBV7-2 to TRBJ1-2; no reliable D call. Trimming removed 2 bases from V and 4 bases from J, with 17 bases in between. The germline V gene has CDR1 SGHTA and CDR2 FQGNSA. The CDR3 length is 16 residues. This chain's CDR3 is CASSLNVQAPIYGYTF. The CDR3 nucleotides are TGTGCCAGCAGCTTAAATGTTCAGGCCCCGATCTATGGCTACACCTTC.

This clonotype has ten or more counts. The DNA of the CDR3 is TGCGCCAGCAGTGGAGGTATGAACACTGAAGCTTTCTTT. This codes for CASSGGMNTEAFF. The V gene is TRBV5-1, the J gene TRBJ1-1; D ambiguous. Germline-derived CDR1 and CDR2 are SGHRS and YFSETQ. The germline V and J ends were trimmed by 5 bases and 0 bases, with 8 bases remaining between them. The CDR3 is 13 amino acids.

Only a few counts were recorded for this clonotype. J is TRBJ2-7 and V is TRBV12-3 or TRBV12-4; TRBD1 aligns across 7 bases. V lost 7 bases to trimming and J lost 3 bases; unmatched junction nucleotides: 3. The CDR3 loop spans 12 amino acids. For the CDR3, the DNA is TGTGCCAGCACCACAGGGGTCTACGAGCAGTACTTC. It is translated as CASTTGVYEQYF.

V and J are TRBV20-1 and TRBJ2-1; 13 bases are a match to TRBD2. The CDR3 length is 20 residues. Unmatched junction bases numbered 13, after V lost 1 base and J lost 1 base. Looked up from germline, CDR1 is DFQATT and CDR2 is SNEGSKA (reference sequence). The CDR3 DNA sequence: TGCAGTGCTAGAGGGACACTAGCGGGGGGGCAAGGTACGTCCTACAATGAGCAGTTCTTC. Amino acids: CSARGTLAGGQGTSYNEQFF.

DNA of the CDR3: TGTGCCAGCAGCTTGGCCGTCCTGACTTGGGACACAGATACGCAGTATTTT. Its protein product is CASSLAVLTWDTDTQYF. The chain links TRBV5-5 to TRBJ2-3; no definite D call. CDR3 length: 17 amino acids. Germline values: CDR1 SGHKS, CDR2 YYEKEE (reference sequence). V was trimmed by 0 bases and J by 2 bases, leaving 16 bases between them. Full variable domain (missing parts from reference TRBV5-5 and TRBJ2-3): DAGVTQSPTHLIKTRGQQVTLRCSPISGHKSVSWYQQVLGQGPQFIFQYYEKEERGRGNFPDRFSARQFPNYSSELNVNALLLGDSALYLCASSLAVLTWDTDTQYFGPGTRLTVL.

The table lists this clonotype with a few counts. The rearrangement uses TRBV20-1 and TRBJ1-4, with D maybe TRBD1 (5 bases). V shed 3 bases and J shed 10 bases, with 15 bases lying between them. The CDR3 covers 13 residues. CDR1 is DFQATT, CDR2 SNEGSKA, per germline (reference sequence). Written as DNA, the CDR3 is TGCAGTGCTAGGGGGCAGGGAGTCGGAAAACTGTTTTTT. Translated, it gives CSARGQGVGKLFF.

This clonotype appeared a single time. V and J are TRBV12-3 or TRBV12-4 and TRBJ1-6; 9 bases fit TRBD1. The CDR3 has 17 amino acids. After removal of 6 bases from V and 0 bases from J, the junction contained 6 bases not matched to a gene. CDR3 sequence (DNA): TGTGCCAGCAGCCTGGGACAGGGTGGCTCCTATAATTCACCCCTCCACTTT. Protein: CASSLGQGGSYNSPLHF.

The V and J genes are TRBV7-8 and TRBJ2-5; perhaps TRBD2 as D (6 bases). Trimming left V 2 bases short and J 5 bases short, with 15 bases between. Per the germline V gene, CDR1 is SGHVS and CDR2 is FQNEAQ. The CDR3 contains 15 residues. CDR3: CASSLKDYLQETQYF. The CDR3, as DNA: TGTGCCAGCAGCTTAAAGGACTACCTACAGGAGACCCAGTACTTC.

In nucleotides, the CDR3 is TGTGCCAGCAGTTTCCTTACCTACGAGCAGTACTTC. Its translation is CASSFLTYEQYF. The chain has TRBV12-3 or TRBV12-4 and TRBJ2-7, with D hard to call. V lost 3 bases to trimming and J lost 2 bases, with 5 bases between them. The length of the CDR3 is 12 residues.

This clonotype came up a few times. The J gene is TRBJ2-2, the V gene TRBV12-3 or TRBV12-4; 14 nucleotides line up with TRBD2. The CDR3 contains 17 residues. Trimming at V came to 6 bases and at J to 0 bases, leaving 3 bases not matched to a gene. This CDR3 is CASRGLAGDTNTGELFF. The CDR3 region has the DNA TGTGCCAGCAGGGGACTAGCGGGGGATACGAACACCGGGGAGCTGTTTTTT.

The chain uses TRBV29-1 and TRBJ2-5; 8 bases match TRBD1. The CDR3 contains 16 residues. CDR1 is SQVTM and CDR2 is ANQGSEA in the germline V gene. V lost 6 bases, J lost 2 bases, and 14 bases stayed unmatched. The CDR3 DNA reads as TGCAGCGTGCGTCCCGGGACAGGTAAAGAGCAAGAGACCCAGTACTTC. Translation gives CSVRPGTGKEQETQYF.

This clonotype has more than one count but fewer than ten. The rearrangement links TRBV5-6 to TRBJ2-1; D call uncertain. The CDR3 contains 16 residues. Deletions cut 1 base from V and 2 bases from J, with 13 bases between. The germline CDR1 and CDR2 sequences are SGHDT and YYEEEE. The CDR3 loop reads CASSLRESNPYNEQFF. In DNA, the CDR3 is TGTGCCAGCAGCTTGCGTGAGAGCAACCCCTACAATGAGCAGTTCTTC. Full variable domain (outside the CDR3, taken from reference TRBV5-6 and TRBJ2-1): DAGVTQSPTHLIKTRGQQVTLRCSPKSGHDTVSWYQQALGQGPQFIFQYYEEEERQRGNFPDRFSGHQFPNYSSELNVNALLLGDSALYLCASSLRESNPYNEQFFGPGTRLTVL.

The rearrangement links TRBV4-1 to TRBJ1-2, with D perhaps matching TRBD1 (5 bases). This CDR3 is built from 16 residues. Germline-derived CDR1 and CDR2 are MGHRA and YSYEKL. V lost 0 bases, J lost 4 bases, and 15 bases lay in between. The CDR3 loop reads CASSQDPAGGTYGYTF. The CDR3 nucleotides are TGCGCCAGCAGCCAAGATCCGGCCGGGGGAACCTATGGCTACACCTTC.

A few counts support this clonotype. V and J are TRBV5-1 and TRBJ2-3; D is ambiguous. This CDR3 spans 16 amino acids. Germline V gives CDR1 SGHRS, CDR2 YFSETQ. Trimming left V 4 bases short and J 3 bases short, with 18 bases between. CDR3 bases: TGCGCCAGCAGCCTGGGGTTAATGGTTCAAACAGATACGCAGTATTTT. It codes for CASSLGLMVQTDTQYF.

The chain is built from TRBV6-5 and TRBJ2-7; 8 bases fit TRBD1. The CDR3 is made up of 14 amino acids. With 2 bases clipped from V and 6 bases from J, the junction kept 6 bases outside the gene matches. Germline-derived CDR1 and CDR2 are MNHEY and SVGAGI. CDR3 bases: TGTGCCAGCAGTTACCCCGGGACAGGAGCCGAGCAGTACTTC. This gives the protein CASSYPGTGAEQYF.

The chain joins TRBV5-1 to TRBJ1-1; tentative D call: TRBD1 (6 bases). CDR1 SGHRS and CDR2 YFSETQ come from the germline V gene. The CDR3 is 14 amino acids. V lost 3 bases, J lost 1 base, and 10 bases lay in between. CDR3 residues: CASSYYRENTEAFF. Written as DNA, the CDR3 is TGCGCCAGCAGCTATTACAGGGAGAACACTGAAGCTTTCTTT.

This clonotype has only a few counts. The chain joins TRBV9 to TRBJ2-1; no firm D call. Between the trimmed V and J ends, which lost 0 bases and 0 bases, there was a span of 13 bases. The CDR3 runs to 17 residues. Germline CDR1 SGDLS, CDR2 YYNGEE. CDR3 residues: CASSVDIGDYSYNEQFF. The DNA for the CDR3 is TGTGCCAGCAGCGTAGACATTGGCGATTACTCCTACAATGAGCAGTTCTTC.

This clonotype was seen a handful of times. The chain is built from TRBV4-1 and TRBJ2-3; TRBD2 might be the D (5 bases). Germline V CDR1 and CDR2: MGHRA, YSYEKL. The ends were cut back, 3 bases at V and 9 bases at J, with 16 bases in the middle. This CDR3 has 14 amino acids. CDR3 loop: CASSHLWLGGTQYF. In DNA form, the CDR3 reads TGCGCCAGCAGCCACCTTTGGCTCGGCGGGACGCAGTATTTT.

The chain links TRBV6-1 to TRBJ2-5, with D tentatively TRBD1 (5 bases). The germline CDR1 and CDR2 sequences are MNHNS and SASEGT. This CDR3 region has 15 residues. V was trimmed by 2 bases and J by 6 bases, leaving 16 bases between them. The CDR3 here is CASSEQGPLRKTQYF. In DNA form, the CDR3 reads TGTGCCAGCAGTGAACAGGGCCCCCTCAGAAAGACCCAGTACTTC.

There are a few counts of this clonotype. V gene TRBV12-3 or TRBV12-4 combines with J gene TRBJ2-1; 14 bases fit TRBD2. The CDR3 is 15 residues long. Trimming at V came to 6 bases and at J to 10 bases, leaving 8 bases not matched to a gene. For the CDR3, the DNA is TGTGCCAGCAGCCGACTAGCGGGGGGGCGAGTCGAGCAGTTCTTC. Translation: CASSRLAGGRVEQFF.

V is TRBV12-3 or TRBV12-4 and J is TRBJ2-3; 9 bases agree with TRBD1. Unmatched junction bases numbered 7, after V lost 4 bases and J lost 5 bases. CDR3 length equals 15 residues. CDR3 protein: CASSSHRGRRDTQYF. For the CDR3, the DNA is TGTGCCAGCAGTTCGCACAGGGGGCGCAGAGATACGCAGTATTTT.

V and J are TRBV6-2 or TRBV6-3 and TRBJ1-5; 7 nucleotides agree with TRBD1. Germline values: CDR1 MNHEY, CDR2 SVGEGT. This CDR3 has 17 amino acids. V shed 1 base, J shed 6 bases, and the junction held 12 bases outside the gene matches. The CDR3 reads CASSYLGTGAPGQPQHF. As DNA, the CDR3 is TGTGCCAGCAGTTACTTGGGTACAGGGGCGCCCGGTCAGCCCCAGCATTTT.

The V call is TRBV3-1, the J call TRBJ2-3; a weak D match, TRBD2 (5 bases). V was cut by 4 bases and J by 2 bases, with 13 bases left in between. The CDR3 totals 15 residues. Germline V gives CDR1 LGHDT, CDR2 YNNKEL (reference sequence). This CDR3 is CASSLALGVTDTQYF. CDR3 sequence (DNA): TGTGCCAGCAGCCTTGCCCTCGGGGTCACAGATACGCAGTATTTT.

There are a few counts of this clonotype. The rearrangement uses TRBV9 and TRBJ2-2; D is perhaps TRBD1 (5 bases). Trimming removed 1 base at V and 4 bases at J, with 8 bases between. Germline CDR1 and CDR2: SGDLS and YYNGEE. There are 14 residues in the CDR3. As DNA, the CDR3 is TGTGCCAGCAGCGTACTGACAGCCACCGGGGAGCTGTTTTTT. Protein: CASSVLTATGELFF.